This record covers a single T cell receptor beta chain. Antigen unknown. The table came from immunoSEQ multiplex PCR; TCRdb's copy has only in-frame clones and leaves some out. The data show 190,000 or so clones, about 86% seen once. The data stem from a study of cytomegalovirus exposure and HLA in healthy donors. Notes on the study in general: Subsequent analysis revealed that first-cohort TCR clusters tended to co-occur in the 120 or so validation repertoires. Most TCR sequences proved rare, with some public TCRs found in many donors. It was confirmed in vitro that a few of the CMV-associated chains were specific for CMV antigens. Cytomegalovirus-associated status was assigned to fewer than 200 TCR beta chains.

The CDR3 spans 17 residues. With 1 base removed from V and 3 bases from J, the gap between germline ends came to 16 bases. The germline V gene encodes CDR1 SGHTA and CDR2 FQGNSA. The source of this sequence is a woman aged 18-35 years in good health and CMV-seropositive. Sequencing was performed on PBMCs. The V call is TRBV7-2, the J call TRBJ1-3; a possible D gene is TRBD1 (6 bases). The CDR3 bases are TGTGCCAGCAGCTTAGGAGGGGGTGGGTCAGTTGGAAACACCATATATTTT. Its protein product is CASSLGGGGSVGNTIYF.